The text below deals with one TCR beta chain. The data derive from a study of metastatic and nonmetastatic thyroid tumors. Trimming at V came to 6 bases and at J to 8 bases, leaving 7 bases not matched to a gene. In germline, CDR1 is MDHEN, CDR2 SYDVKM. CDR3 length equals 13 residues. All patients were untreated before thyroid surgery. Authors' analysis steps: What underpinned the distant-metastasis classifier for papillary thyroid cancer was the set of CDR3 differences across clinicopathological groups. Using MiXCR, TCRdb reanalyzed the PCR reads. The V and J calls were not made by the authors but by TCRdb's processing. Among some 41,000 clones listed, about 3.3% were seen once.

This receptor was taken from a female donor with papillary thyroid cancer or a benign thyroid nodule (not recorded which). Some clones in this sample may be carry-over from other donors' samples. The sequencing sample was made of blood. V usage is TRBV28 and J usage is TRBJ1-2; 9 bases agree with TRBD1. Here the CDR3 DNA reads TGTGCCAGCAGAGGGACAGGGACGACGGGCTACACCTTC. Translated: CASRGTGTTGYTF.